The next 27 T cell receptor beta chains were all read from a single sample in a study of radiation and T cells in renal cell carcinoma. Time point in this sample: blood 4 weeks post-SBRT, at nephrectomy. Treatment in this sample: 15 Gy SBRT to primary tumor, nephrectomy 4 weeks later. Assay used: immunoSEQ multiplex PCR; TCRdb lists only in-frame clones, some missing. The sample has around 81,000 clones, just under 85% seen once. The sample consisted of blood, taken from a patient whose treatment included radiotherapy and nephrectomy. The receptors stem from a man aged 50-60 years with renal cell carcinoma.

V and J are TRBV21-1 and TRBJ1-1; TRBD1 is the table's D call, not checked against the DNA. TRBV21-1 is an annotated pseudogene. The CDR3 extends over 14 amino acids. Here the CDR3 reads CASRGQGRQTEAFF. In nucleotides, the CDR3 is TGTGCCAGCAGGGGACAGGGGAGACAAACTGAAGCTTTCTTT.

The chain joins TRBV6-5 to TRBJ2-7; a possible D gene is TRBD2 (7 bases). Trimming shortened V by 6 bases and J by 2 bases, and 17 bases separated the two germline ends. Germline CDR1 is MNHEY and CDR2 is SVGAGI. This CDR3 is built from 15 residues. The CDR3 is CASSFNREGTYEQYF. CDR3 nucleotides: TGTGCCAGCAGCTTTAACAGGGAGGGGACCTACGAGCAGTACTTC.

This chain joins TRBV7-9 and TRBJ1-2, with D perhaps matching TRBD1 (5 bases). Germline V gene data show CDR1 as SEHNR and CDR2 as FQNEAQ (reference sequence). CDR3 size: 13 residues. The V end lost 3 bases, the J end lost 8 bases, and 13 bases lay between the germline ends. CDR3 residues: CASSFGTGVGYTF. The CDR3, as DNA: TGTGCCAGCAGCTTCGGGACGGGTGTAGGCTACACCTTC.

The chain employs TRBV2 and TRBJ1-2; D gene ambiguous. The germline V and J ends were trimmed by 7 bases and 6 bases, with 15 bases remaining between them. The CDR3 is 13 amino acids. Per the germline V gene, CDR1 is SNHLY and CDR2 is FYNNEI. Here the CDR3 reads CASTVSNPDGYTF. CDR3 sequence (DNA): TGTGCCAGCACGGTTAGTAATCCTGATGGCTACACCTTC.

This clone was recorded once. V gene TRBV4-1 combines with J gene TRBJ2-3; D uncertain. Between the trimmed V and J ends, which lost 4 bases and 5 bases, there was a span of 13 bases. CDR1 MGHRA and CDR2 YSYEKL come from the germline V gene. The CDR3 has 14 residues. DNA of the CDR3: TGCGCCAGCAGCCCGATCCCACACATAGATACGCAGTATTTT. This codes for CASSPIPHIDTQYF.

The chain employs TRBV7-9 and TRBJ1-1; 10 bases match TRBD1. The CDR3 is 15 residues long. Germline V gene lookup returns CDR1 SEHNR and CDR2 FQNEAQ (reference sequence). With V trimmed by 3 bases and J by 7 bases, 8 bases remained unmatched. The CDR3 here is CASSFWTGGEDEAFF. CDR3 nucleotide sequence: TGTGCCAGCAGCTTCTGGACAGGGGGAGAGGATGAAGCTTTCTTT.

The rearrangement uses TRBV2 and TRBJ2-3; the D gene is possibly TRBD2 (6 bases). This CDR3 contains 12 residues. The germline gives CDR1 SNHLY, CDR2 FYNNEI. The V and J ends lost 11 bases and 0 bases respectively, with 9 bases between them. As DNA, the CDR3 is TGTGCCGAGGCGGGGAGCACAGATACGCAGTATTTT. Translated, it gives CAEAGSTDTQYF.

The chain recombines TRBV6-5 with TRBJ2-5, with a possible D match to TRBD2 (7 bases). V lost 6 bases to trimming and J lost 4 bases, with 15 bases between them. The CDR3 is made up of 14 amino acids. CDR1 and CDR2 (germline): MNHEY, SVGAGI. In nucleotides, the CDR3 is TGTGCCAGCAGAACTCGGGGGGCAGGAGAGACCCAGTACTTC. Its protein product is CASRTRGAGETQYF.

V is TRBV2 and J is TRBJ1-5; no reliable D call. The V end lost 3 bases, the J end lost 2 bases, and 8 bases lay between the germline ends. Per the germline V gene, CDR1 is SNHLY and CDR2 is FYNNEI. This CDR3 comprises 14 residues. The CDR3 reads CASSDWQGNQPQHF. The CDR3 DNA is TGTGCCAGCAGTGATTGGCAGGGCAATCAGCCCCAGCATTTT.

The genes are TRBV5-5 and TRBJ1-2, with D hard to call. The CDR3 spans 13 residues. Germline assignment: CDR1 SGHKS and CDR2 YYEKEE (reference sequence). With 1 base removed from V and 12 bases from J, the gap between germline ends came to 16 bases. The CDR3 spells CASSLTGFGEDTF. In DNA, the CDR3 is TGTGCCAGCAGCTTGACGGGTTTTGGGGAGGACACCTTC.

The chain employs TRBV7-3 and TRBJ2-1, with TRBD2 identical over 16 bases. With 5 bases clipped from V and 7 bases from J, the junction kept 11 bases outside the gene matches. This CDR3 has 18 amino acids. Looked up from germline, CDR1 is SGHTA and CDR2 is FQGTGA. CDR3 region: CASSLFDLGLAGGNEQFF. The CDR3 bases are TGTGCCAGCAGCCTCTTCGACCTGGGACTAGCGGGGGGGAATGAGCAGTTCTTC.

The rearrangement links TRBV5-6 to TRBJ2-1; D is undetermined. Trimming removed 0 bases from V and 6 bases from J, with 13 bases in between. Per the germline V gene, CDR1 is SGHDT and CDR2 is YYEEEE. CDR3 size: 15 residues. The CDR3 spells CASSLGLGTANEQFF. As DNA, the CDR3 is TGTGCCAGCAGCTTGGGACTCGGTACGGCCAATGAGCAGTTCTTC.

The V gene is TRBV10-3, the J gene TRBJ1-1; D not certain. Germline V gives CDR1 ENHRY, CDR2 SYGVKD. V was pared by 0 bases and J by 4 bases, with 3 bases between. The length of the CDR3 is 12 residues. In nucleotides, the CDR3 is TGTGCCATCAGTGAGTCAGGCACTGAAGCTTTCTTT. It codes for CAISESGTEAFF.

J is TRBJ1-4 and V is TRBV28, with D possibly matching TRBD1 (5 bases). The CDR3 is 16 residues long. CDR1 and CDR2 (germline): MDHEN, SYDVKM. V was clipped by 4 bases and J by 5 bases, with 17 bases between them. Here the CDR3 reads CASSSPGDGANEKLFF. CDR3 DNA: TGTGCCAGCAGTTCCCCTGGGGACGGAGCAAATGAAAAACTGTTTTTT.

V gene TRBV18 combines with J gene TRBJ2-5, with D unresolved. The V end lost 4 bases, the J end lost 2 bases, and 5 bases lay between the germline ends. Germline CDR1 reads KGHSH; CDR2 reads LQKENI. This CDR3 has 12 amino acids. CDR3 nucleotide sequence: TGTGCCAGCTCACAGATGCAAGAGACCCAGTACTTC. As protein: CASSQMQETQYF.

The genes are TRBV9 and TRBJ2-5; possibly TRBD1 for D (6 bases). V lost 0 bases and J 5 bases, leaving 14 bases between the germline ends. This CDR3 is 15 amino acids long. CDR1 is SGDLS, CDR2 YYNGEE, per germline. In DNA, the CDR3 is TGTGCCAGCAGCGTAGCCGATGGGGGCCTGGAGACCCAGTACTTC. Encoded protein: CASSVADGGLETQYF.

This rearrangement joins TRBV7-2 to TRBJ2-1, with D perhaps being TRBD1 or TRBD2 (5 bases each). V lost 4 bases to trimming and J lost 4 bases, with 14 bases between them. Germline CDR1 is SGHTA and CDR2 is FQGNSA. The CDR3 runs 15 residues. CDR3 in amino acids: CASSSVGAPYNEQFF. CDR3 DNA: TGTGCCAGCAGCTCCGTCGGGGCTCCTTACAATGAGCAGTTCTTC.

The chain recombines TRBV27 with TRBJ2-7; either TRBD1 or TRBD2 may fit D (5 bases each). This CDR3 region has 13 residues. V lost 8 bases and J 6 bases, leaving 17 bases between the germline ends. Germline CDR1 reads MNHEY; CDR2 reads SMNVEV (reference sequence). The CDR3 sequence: CASHPGVGVEQYF. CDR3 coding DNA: TGTGCCAGCCACCCCGGGGTGGGGGTCGAGCAGTACTTC.

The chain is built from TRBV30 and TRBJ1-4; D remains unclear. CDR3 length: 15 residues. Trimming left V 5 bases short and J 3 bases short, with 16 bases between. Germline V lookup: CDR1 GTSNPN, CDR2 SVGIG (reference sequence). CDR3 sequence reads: CAWGWGSNSNEKLFF. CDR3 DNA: TGTGCCTGGGGGTGGGGTTCTAACTCTAATGAAAAACTGTTTTTT.

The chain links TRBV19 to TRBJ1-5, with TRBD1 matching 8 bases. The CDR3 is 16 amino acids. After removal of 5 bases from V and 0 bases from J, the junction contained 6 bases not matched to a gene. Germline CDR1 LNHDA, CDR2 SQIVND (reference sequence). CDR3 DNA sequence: TGTGCCAGTAGTCCCTCAGGGGGCTTTAGCAATCAGCCCCAGCATTTT. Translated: CASSPSGGFSNQPQHF.

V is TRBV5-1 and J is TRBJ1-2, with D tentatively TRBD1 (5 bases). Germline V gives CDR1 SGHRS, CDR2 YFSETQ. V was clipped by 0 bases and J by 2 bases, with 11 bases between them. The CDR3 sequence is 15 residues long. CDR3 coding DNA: TGCGCCAGCAGCTTGGGGTGGGGCCAGAACTATGGCTACACCTTC. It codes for CASSLGWGQNYGYTF.

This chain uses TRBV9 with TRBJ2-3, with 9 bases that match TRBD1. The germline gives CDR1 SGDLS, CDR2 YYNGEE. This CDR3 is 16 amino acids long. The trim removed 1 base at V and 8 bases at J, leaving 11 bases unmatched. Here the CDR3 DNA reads TGTGCCAGCAGCGTACTCGGGACAGGGACTTTGGGTACGCAGTATTTT. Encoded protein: CASSVLGTGTLGTQYF.

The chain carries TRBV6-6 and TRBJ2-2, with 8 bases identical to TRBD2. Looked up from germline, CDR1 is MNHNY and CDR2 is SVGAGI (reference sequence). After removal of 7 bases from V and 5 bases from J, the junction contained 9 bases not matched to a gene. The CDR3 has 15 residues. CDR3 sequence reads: CASNLLAADTGELFF. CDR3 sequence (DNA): TGTGCCAGCAATCTACTAGCGGCTGATACCGGGGAGCTGTTTTTT.

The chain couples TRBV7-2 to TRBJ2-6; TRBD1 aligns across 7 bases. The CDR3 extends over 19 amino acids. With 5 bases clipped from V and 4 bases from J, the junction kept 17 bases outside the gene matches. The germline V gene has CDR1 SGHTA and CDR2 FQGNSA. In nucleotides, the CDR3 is TGTGCCAGCAGCCCCGAGAGAGGGGGCACCATATTGGGGGCCAACGTCCTGACTTTC. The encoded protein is CASSPERGGTILGANVLTF.

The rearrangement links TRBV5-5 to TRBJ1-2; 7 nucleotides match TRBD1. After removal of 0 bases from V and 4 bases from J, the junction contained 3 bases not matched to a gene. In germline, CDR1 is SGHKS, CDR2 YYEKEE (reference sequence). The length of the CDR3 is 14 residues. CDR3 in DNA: TGTGCCAGCAGCTTGGCCGGGGACAGCTATGGCTACACCTTC. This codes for CASSLAGDSYGYTF.

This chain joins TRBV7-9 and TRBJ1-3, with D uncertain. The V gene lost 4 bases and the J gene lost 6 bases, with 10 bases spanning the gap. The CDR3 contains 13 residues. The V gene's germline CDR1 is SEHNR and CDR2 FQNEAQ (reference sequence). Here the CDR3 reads CASSSRPVNTIYF. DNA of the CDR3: TGTGCCAGCAGCTCCCGCCCCGTAAACACCATATATTTT.

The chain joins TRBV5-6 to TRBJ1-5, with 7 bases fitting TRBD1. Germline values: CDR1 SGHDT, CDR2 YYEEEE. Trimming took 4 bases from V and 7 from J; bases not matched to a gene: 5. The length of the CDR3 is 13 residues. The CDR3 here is CASSRDRAQPQHF. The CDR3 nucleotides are TGTGCCAGCAGCCGTGACAGGGCCCAGCCCCAGCATTTT.